Shown below are 3 T cell receptor beta chains from a single sample sequenced in a study of T-cell memory formation after mild COVID-19. Via MiXCR, TCRdb re-called the 5' RACE reads, giving one row per CDR3 protein. The sample consists of around 200,000 distinct CDR3 sequences, about 22% of them appearing once. Sequenced sample: PBMCs or a T cell subset sorted from them (not recorded which). Source of these receptors: an adult woman who had mild COVID-19 (a few samples of this study predate the infection). Cell type and time point are not known.

The rearrangement uses TRBV3-1 and TRBJ2-7; the match to TRBD1 covers 7 bases. V shed 5 bases, J shed 2 bases, and the junction held 12 bases outside the gene matches. The CDR3 is made up of 16 amino acids. The V gene's germline CDR1 is LGHDT and CDR2 YNNKEL (reference sequence). CDR3 in amino acids: CASSGPGQGETYEQYF. The DNA for the CDR3 is TGTGCCAGCAGCGGACCGGGGCAGGGGGAAACCTACGAGCAGTACTTC.

The chain has TRBV24-1 and TRBJ2-5; tentatively, D is TRBD1 (6 bases). Germline V gives CDR1 KGHDR, CDR2 SFDVKD. The CDR3 consists of 14 residues. Trimming removed 4 bases at V and 1 base at J, with 9 bases between. CDR3 DNA: TGTGCCACCAGTGAGACAGGTATCCAAGAGACCCAGTACTTC. This codes for CATSETGIQETQYF.

This sequence joins TRBV5-6 and TRBJ2-1; 9 nucleotides line up with TRBD2. Germline V gene lookup returns CDR1 SGHDT and CDR2 YYEEEE. The CDR3 contains 17 residues. The J segment lost 5 bases and the V segment lost 2 bases, leaving 11 bases of the junction unmatched. CDR3 bases: TGTGCCAGCAGCTTCTGGGCGGGGGGGCGCAGGAACAATGAGCAGTTCTTC. This translates into CASSFWAGGRRNNEQFF. Supplemented by reference TRBV5-6 and TRBJ2-1, the full variable domain reads DAGVTQSPTHLIKTRGQQVTLRCSPKSGHDTVSWYQQALGQGPQFIFQYYEEEERQRGNFPDRFSGHQFPNYSSELNVNALLLGDSALYLCASSFWAGGRRNNEQFFGPGTRLTVL.